The sample holds many counts of the clone carrying this T cell receptor gamma chain. What it binds is unknown. These data are taken from a study of γδ T cells in repeated Plasmodium falciparum infection. Turning to the study itself: Sampling occurred at baseline, pre-infection for selected infections, and 21 days post-infection. Malian gammadelta TCRs were studied during no-transmission periods and across acute malaria episodes. General study points: In Vdelta2-negative, largely Vdelta1+, gammadelta repertoires, repeated controlled infections appeared to drive clonal selection waves.

Flow sorting of PBMC yielded separate Vgamma9/Vdelta2+ and Vdelta2-negative gammadelta T cell populations for bulk repertoire analysis. CDR3 length: 19 residues. CDR1 and CDR2 from the germline V gene are GITISATS and ISYDGTV (reference sequence). The junction had 13 bases not matched to a gene; V was cut back by 1 base and J by 7 bases. TCRdb re-analyzed the multiplex PCR reads via CATT. The sample lists around 24,000 gamma-chain clones; less than 3.5% were seen once. This sequence was found in a pool of human donors (malaria-infected and uninfected, not separated). The chain joins TRGV9 to TRGJP. TCRdb is silent on the J gene; assignment here came from matching the DNA to germline. Sequencing was carried out using gamma-delta T cells from blood. The chain's CDR3 is CALWEVDPPGELGKKIKVF. CDR3 DNA sequence: TGTGCCTTGTGGGAGGTTGACCCCCCTGGGGAGTTGGGCAAAAAAATCAAGGTATTT.